A single sample is the source of the 25 T cell receptor beta chains below, sequenced in a study of T-cell memory formation after mild COVID-19. Via MiXCR, TCRdb re-called the 5' RACE reads, giving one row per CDR3 protein. The top ten clones hold 30% to 35% of a sample with 65,000 to 90,000 distinct CDR3 sequences, over 11% of them seen once. Sequencing was done on a sample of PBMCs or a T cell subset sorted from them (not recorded which). These receptors all stem from an adult woman who had mild COVID-19 (a few samples of this study predate the infection). Cell type and time point are not known.

This clonotype was seen many times. The chain uses TRBV18 and TRBJ2-7, with D perhaps matching TRBD2 (6 bases). This CDR3 comprises 17 residues. Germline V gene sequence: CDR1 KGHSH, CDR2 LQKENI. Deletions cut 6 bases from V and 1 base from J, with 22 bases between. Here the CDR3 DNA reads TGTGCCAGCTCGGGACGAGGGGCAGAGGGACTTTCCTACGAGCAGTACTTC. Protein: CASSGRGAEGLSYEQYF.

The rearrangement links TRBV13 to TRBJ2-7; 13 bases map to TRBD2. Germline values: CDR1 PRHDT, CDR2 FYEKMQ (reference sequence). Trimming took 5 bases from V and 1 from J; bases not matched to a gene: 5. The CDR3 has 16 residues. The CDR3 here is CASSIRLAGGSYEQYF. Written as DNA, the CDR3 is TGTGCCAGCAGCATAAGACTAGCGGGAGGATCCTACGAGCAGTACTTC. Supplemented by reference TRBV13 and TRBJ2-7, the full variable domain reads AAGVIQSPRHLIKEKRETATLKCYPIPRHDTVYWYQQGPGQDPQFLISFYEKMQSDKGSIPDRFSAQQFSDYHSELNMSSLELGDSALYFCASSIRLAGGSYEQYFGPGTRLTVT.

J is TRBJ2-2 and V is TRBV20-1; 9 bases align to TRBD2. Looked up from germline, CDR1 is DFQATT and CDR2 is SNEGSKA (reference sequence). Trimming removed 5 bases from V and 4 bases from J; junction bases left unmatched: 11. The CDR3 loop spans 16 amino acids. The CDR3 sequence is CSAEGSGSLSTGELFF. CDR3 bases: TGCAGTGCTGAGGGTAGCGGGAGTTTAAGCACCGGGGAGCTGTTTTTT.

Details on this clonotype: A read error may account for a junction end that differs from germline. This chain connects TRBV6-5 to TRBJ2-3; weak D call: TRBD1 (5 bases). CDR3 length equals 15 residues. Germline assignment: CDR1 MNHEY and CDR2 SVGAGI. CDR3 amino acids: CASSYLRQSTDTQYF. The CDR3 DNA is TGTGCAAGCAGTTACTTACGACAGAGCACAGATACGCAGTATTTT.

This chain connects TRBV5-6 to TRBJ1-6; 8 bases align to TRBD1. V gave up 4 bases and J gave up 0 bases; unmatched junction bases: 3. This CDR3 is built from 16 residues. Germline CDR1 reads SGHDT; CDR2 reads YYEEEE. CDR3 coding DNA: TGTGCCAGCAGCGGGACAGGCGTCTCCTATAATTCACCCCTCCACTTT. Protein sequence: CASSGTGVSYNSPLHF.

This clonotype appeared many times. The CDR3 here is CASSADQAKNIQYF. The CDR3, as DNA: TGTGCCAGCAGTGCGGACCAAGCCAAAAACATTCAGTACTTC. The rearrangement uses TRBV12-3 or TRBV12-4 and TRBJ2-4; D is undetermined. V gave up 5 bases and J gave up 0 bases, with 8 bases separating them. The CDR3 consists of 14 residues.

This clonotype was picked up a small number of times. The chain is built from TRBV5-6 and TRBJ2-3; D not certain. V lost 7 bases and J 11 bases, leaving 20 bases between the germline ends. The V gene's germline CDR1 is SGHDT and CDR2 YYEEEE. This CDR3 spans 13 amino acids. CDR3 sequence: CASRPVGGVWQYF. The CDR3 DNA follows: TGTGCCAGCCGACCAGTGGGCGGTGTCTGGCAGTATTTT. The variable domain in full, with the rest retrieved from reference TRBV5-6 and TRBJ2-3, is DAGVTQSPTHLIKTRGQQVTLRCSPKSGHDTVSWYQQALGQGPQFIFQYYEEEERQRGNFPDRFSGHQFPNYSSELNVNALLLGDSALYLCASRPVGGVWQYFGPGTRLTVL.

In its sample, this clonotype was seen a few times. The chain uses TRBV9 and TRBJ2-2; D may be TRBD2 (6 bases). CDR3 length: 14 residues. Germline assignment: CDR1 SGDLS and CDR2 YYNGEE. V lost 0 bases and J lost 4, with 7 bases in between. The chain's CDR3 is CASSVVSGTGELFF. The CDR3 DNA is TGTGCCAGCAGCGTAGTTAGCGGCACCGGGGAGCTGTTTTTT.

This chain connects TRBV2 to TRBJ2-5; D possibly matches TRBD1 or TRBD2 (5 bases each). The germline V and J ends were trimmed by 0 bases and 5 bases, with 19 bases remaining between them. The CDR3 totals 17 residues. Germline values: CDR1 SNHLY, CDR2 FYNNEI. The CDR3 DNA sequence: TGTGCCAGCAGTGAAGCGGCCCCAGGGAGTTCCGTGGAGACCCAGTACTTC. Its protein product is CASSEAAPGSSVETQYF.

This sequence joins TRBV30 and TRBJ2-1, with 7 nucleotides matching TRBD1. This CDR3 has 17 residues. Germline V gene sequence: CDR1 GTSNPN, CDR2 SVGIG (reference sequence). V gave up 2 bases and J gave up 4 bases; unmatched junction bases: 14. The CDR3 protein is CAWSPTSDRVGYNEQFF. DNA for the CDR3: TGTGCCTGGAGTCCAACTTCAGACAGGGTTGGGTACAATGAGCAGTTCTTC.

The chain employs TRBV12-3 or TRBV12-4 and TRBJ2-3; D gene uncertain. The CDR3 loop spans 16 amino acids. With 3 bases removed from V and 0 bases from J, the gap between germline ends came to 13 bases. CDR3 loop: CASSLGFGPSTDTQYF. CDR3 in DNA: TGTGCCAGCAGTTTGGGTTTCGGACCTAGCACAGATACGCAGTATTTT.

The CDR3 sequence is CAWSTSWEDEQYF. The CDR3 nucleotides read TGTGCCTGGAGCACGTCATGGGAGGACGAGCAGTACTTC. This chain uses TRBV30 with TRBJ2-7; perhaps TRBD2 as D (6 bases). Germline CDR1 reads GTSNPN; CDR2 reads SVGIG (reference sequence). V was pared by 3 bases and J by 5 bases, with 14 bases between. The CDR3 extends over 13 amino acids.

The rearrangement joins TRBV5-6 to TRBJ1-5; D is unclear. With 4 bases removed from V and 7 bases from J, the gap between germline ends came to 12 bases. Germline CDR1 reads SGHDT; CDR2 reads YYEEEE. The CDR3 totals 13 residues. The CDR3 loop reads CASSVNTEQPQHF. DNA for the CDR3: TGTGCCAGCAGCGTTAACACGGAACAGCCCCAGCATTTT.

This clonotype was detected only a few times. The V gene is TRBV4-3, the J gene TRBJ1-2; D is ambiguous. Germline values: CDR1 LGHNA, CDR2 YSLEER. V lost 3 bases and J lost 2, with 13 bases in between. CDR3 size: 15 residues. CDR3 amino acids: CASSHESPSNYGYTF. The CDR3 DNA is TGCGCCAGCAGCCACGAGTCGCCGAGCAACTATGGCTACACCTTC.

The chain is built from TRBV7-8 and TRBJ2-3; 7 nucleotides match TRBD2. The J segment lost 4 bases and the V segment lost 5 bases, leaving 6 bases of the junction unmatched. CDR3 size: 14 residues. CDR1 is SGHVS, CDR2 FQNEAQ, per germline. In DNA, the CDR3 is TGTGCCAGCAGCCCCCGACTAGCCCCAGATACGCAGTATTTT. Protein sequence: CASSPRLAPDTQYF.

The chain couples TRBV13 to TRBJ2-3, with 9 bases lining up with TRBD2. The J segment lost 0 bases and the V segment lost 4 bases, leaving 2 bases of the junction unmatched. The CDR3 totals 15 residues. Germline loops: CDR1 PRHDT, CDR2 FYEKMQ (reference sequence). The CDR3 coding sequence is TGTGCCAGCAGCTGGCTAGCGGGAAGCACAGATACGCAGTATTTT. It translates to CASSWLAGSTDTQYF.

This clonotype was recorded a few times. This sequence joins TRBV9 and TRBJ1-6, with D tentatively TRBD1 (6 bases). Germline V gene lookup returns CDR1 SGDLS and CDR2 YYNGEE. V was cut by 4 bases and J by 3 bases, with 32 bases left in between. This CDR3 is 22 amino acids long. The CDR3 DNA reads as TGTGCCAGCAGCCCTTCCGGGACACCGGCCTATAATTCAGAGGTCTATAATTCACCCCTCCACTTT. It codes for CASSPSGTPAYNSEVYNSPLHF.

The V call is TRBV7-2, the J call TRBJ2-3, with 7 nucleotides matching TRBD2. There are 14 residues in the CDR3. CDR1 is SGHTA and CDR2 is FQGNSA in the germline V gene. V dropped 0 bases and J dropped 9; count of bases not matched to a gene: 6. CDR3 amino acids: CASSLAGGGGTQYF. The CDR3 region has the DNA TGTGCCAGCAGCTTAGCTGGCGGGGGAGGAACGCAGTATTTT.

The rearrangement links TRBV5-1 to TRBJ2-5; D is undetermined. Trimming stripped 0 bases from V and 0 bases from J, with 9 bases between. The CDR3 spans 15 residues. Germline CDR1 and CDR2: SGHRS and YFSETQ. CDR3 amino acids: CASSLADSYQETQYF. DNA for the CDR3: TGCGCCAGCAGCTTGGCAGATTCGTACCAAGAGACCCAGTACTTC.

This clonotype was recorded a few times. The V and J genes are TRBV6-2 or TRBV6-3 and TRBJ2-1; tentative D call: TRBD2 (5 bases). Trimming shortened V by 0 bases and J by 7 bases, and 19 bases separated the two germline ends. The CDR3 totals 17 residues. Germline loops: CDR1 MNHEY, CDR2 SVGEGT. In nucleotides, the CDR3 is TGTGCCAGCAGTTACTCGGTTTCGGGATCTCCCCCAAATGAGCAGTTCTTC. It translates to CASSYSVSGSPPNEQFF.

This clonotype was counted between two and nine times. The genes are TRBV4-1 and TRBJ2-5; 8 bases agree with TRBD2. The CDR3 length is 14 residues. CDR1 and CDR2 (germline): MGHRA, YSYEKL. V gave up 7 bases and J gave up 5 bases; unmatched junction bases: 9. CDR3 residues: CASTERGSGETQYF. The CDR3 nucleotides are TGCGCCAGCACCGAGCGGGGGAGCGGGGAGACCCAGTACTTC.

The table lists this clonotype with a count of one. CDR3 sequence: CASSSRQGTNYGYTF. The CDR3 region has the DNA TGTGCCAGCAGCTCACGACAGGGTACCAACTATGGCTACACCTTC. This chain connects TRBV7-8 to TRBJ1-2; 7 bases are a match to TRBD1. This CDR3 is built from 15 residues. V was pared by 4 bases and J by 2 bases, with 7 bases of the junction left unmatched. Per the germline V gene, CDR1 is SGHVS and CDR2 is FQNEAQ.

The J gene is TRBJ2-7, the V gene TRBV29-1; D unclear. CDR3 length: 13 residues. Germline V gene sequence: CDR1 SQVTM, CDR2 ANQGSEA. With 3 bases removed from V and 1 base from J, the gap between germline ends came to 10 bases. This CDR3 reads CSVEDRGSYEQYF. In nucleotides, the CDR3 is TGCAGCGTTGAGGACCGAGGATCCTACGAGCAGTACTTC.

This clonotype has at least ten counts. The chain carries TRBV20-1 and TRBJ2-7; the D gene is possibly TRBD1 (5 bases). Germline V CDR1 and CDR2: DFQATT, SNEGSKA (reference sequence). The CDR3 contains 13 residues. V was trimmed by 1 base and J by 7 bases, leaving 14 bases between them. The CDR3 here is CSARALSGREQYF. CDR3 DNA: TGCAGTGCTAGAGCACTGTCAGGGCGAGAGCAGTACTTC.

The J gene is TRBJ2-3, the V gene TRBV5-1; 8 bases agree with TRBD1. The germline CDR1 and CDR2 sequences are SGHRS and YFSETQ. This CDR3 has 17 amino acids. Trimming took 4 bases from V and 0 from J; bases not matched to a gene: 10. CDR3 DNA: TGCGCCAGCAGCCCAAGTACGACAGGGGTCAGCACAGATACGCAGTATTTT. Translation gives CASSPSTTGVSTDTQYF.